The 32 T cell receptor beta chains in this list originate from one sample, sequenced in a study of cytomegalovirus exposure and HLA in healthy donors. Using immunoSEQ multiplex PCR, the repertoire was profiled, and TCRdb retains in-frame clones only, with some absent. The sample has about 71,000 clones, approximately 94% seen once. The source material was PBMCs. These receptor sequences come from a woman aged 18-29 years in good health and CMV-seronegative.

J is TRBJ1-4 and V is TRBV6-6; 7 bases are a match to TRBD1. CDR1 is MNHNY, CDR2 SVGAGI, per germline (reference sequence). V shed 5 bases and J 3 bases; nucleotides not matched to a gene: 3. This CDR3 has 14 amino acids. Here the CDR3 reads CASSKQGSNEKLFF. In DNA, the CDR3 is TGTGCCAGCAGTAAACAGGGGTCTAATGAAAAACTGTTTTTT.

The chain combines TRBV9 with TRBJ1-6; the D is unclear. CDR1 is SGDLS, CDR2 YYNGEE, per germline. This CDR3 has 14 residues. The germline V and J ends were trimmed by 3 bases and 10 bases, with 14 bases remaining between them. The CDR3 DNA reads as TGTGCCAGCAGCGCGAGCGGGAAATTCTCACCCCTCCACTTT. Amino acids: CASSASGKFSPLHF.

The chain joins TRBV27 to TRBJ1-1, with D perhaps matching TRBD1 (5 bases). The CDR3 has 11 amino acids. Germline CDR1 MNHEY, CDR2 SMNVEV (reference sequence). V was cut by 3 bases and J by 10 bases, with 9 bases left in between. For the CDR3, the DNA is TGTGCCAGCAGTTTCGGGGGTGTAGCTTTCTTT. This translates into CASSFGGVAFF.

The gene calls are TRBV2 and TRBJ2-1; 7 bases are shared with TRBD2. The germline V gene has CDR1 SNHLY and CDR2 FYNNEI. This CDR3 has 14 amino acids. The ends lost 3 bases at V and 8 bases at J; junction bases unmatched: 7. CDR3 protein: CASSEFWGGDEQFF. For the CDR3, the DNA is TGTGCCAGCAGTGAGTTTTGGGGGGGGGATGAGCAGTTCTTC.

About this clone itself: The junction departs from germline at one end; a sequencing error may be responsible. The V gene is TRBV7-7, the J gene TRBJ2-5; D is perhaps TRBD2 (6 bases). Germline values: CDR1 SSHAT, CDR2 FNYEAQ (reference sequence). This CDR3 contains 14 residues. CDR3 nucleotide sequence: TGTGCTAGCAGCTTAGCCGGGGGTCAAGAGACCCAGTACTTC. Its translation: CASSLAGGQETQYF.

Points on this clone: This clone may be a read error of a much larger clone one base away. Other DNA sequences in the same sample also yield this CDR3. This chain connects TRBV6-4 to TRBJ2-3; 8 bases align to TRBD2. Germline values: CDR1 MRHNA, CDR2 SNTAGT. This CDR3 contains 15 residues. V lost 0 bases to trimming and J lost 1 base; unmatched junction nucleotides: 0. The CDR3 reads CASSDSSGGTDTQYF. The CDR3 DNA reads TGTGCCAGCAGTGACTCTAGCGGGGGCACAGATACGCAGTATTTT.

DNA for the CDR3: TGTGCCAGCAGAGACGGGACAGGGGGTTTAAACATTCAGTACTTC. This gives the protein CASRDGTGGLNIQYF. The chain is built from TRBV6-1 and TRBJ2-4, with 11 bases identical to TRBD1. Looked up from germline, CDR1 is MNHNS and CDR2 is SASEGT. The CDR3 consists of 15 residues. The J segment lost 6 bases and the V segment lost 6 bases, leaving 7 bases of the junction unmatched.

The genes are TRBV29-1 and TRBJ1-5; D is possibly TRBD1 (5 bases). Germline CDR1 and CDR2: SQVTM and ANQGSEA. There are 13 residues in the CDR3. Trimming took off 4 bases at V and 4 bases at J, with 11 bases between the two ends. In DNA form, the CDR3 reads TGCAGCGTTGTTCAGGGTCTAAATCAGCCCCAGCATTTT. As protein: CSVVQGLNQPQHF.

V is TRBV12-5 and J is TRBJ2-3; possibly TRBD1 for D (5 bases). V was pared by 7 bases and J by 2 bases, with 13 bases between. CDR3 length: 14 amino acids. Germline V lookup: CDR1 LGHNT, CDR2 FRNRAP. DNA for the CDR3: TGTGCTAGTGCCGTCAGGGAATCCACAGATACGCAGTATTTT. The encoded protein is CASAVRESTDTQYF.

The rearrangement joins TRBV19 to TRBJ1-2; D perhaps matches TRBD1 (5 bases). Germline V gene data show CDR1 as LNHDA and CDR2 as SQIVND (reference sequence). The CDR3 runs 14 residues. Trimming stripped 3 bases from V and 2 bases from J, with 10 bases between. In nucleotides, the CDR3 is TGTGCCAGTAGTATCCCCGGACAAAACTATGGCTACACCTTC. Its protein is CASSIPGQNYGYTF. Full variable domain (remainder filled in from reference TRBV19 and TRBJ1-2): DGGITQSPKYLFRKEGQNVTLSCEQNLNHDAMYWYRQDPGQGLRLIYYSQIVNDFQKGDIAEGYSVSREKKESFPLTVTSAQKNPTAFYLCASSIPGQNYGYTFGSGTRLTVV.

The rearrangement links TRBV7-9 to TRBJ2-5, with D possibly TRBD2 on 5 matching bases. Germline V gene lookup returns CDR1 SEHNR and CDR2 FQNEAQ (reference sequence). The CDR3 sequence is 14 residues long. V was cut by 5 bases and J by 1 base, with 11 bases left in between. CDR3 sequence: CASSPWLAQETQYF. In nucleotides, the CDR3 is TGTGCCAGCAGCCCATGGCTAGCCCAAGAGACCCAGTACTTC. Complete variable domain (other parts from reference TRBV7-9 and TRBJ2-5): DTGVSQNPRHKITKRGQNVTFRCDPISEHNRLYWYRQTLGQGPEFLTYFQNEAQLEKSRLLSDRFSAERPKGSFSTLEIQRTEQGDSAMYLCASSPWLAQETQYFGPGTRLLVL.

V usage is TRBV18 and J usage is TRBJ1-1; 8 bases are a match to TRBD1. V lost 3 bases, J lost 3 bases, and 6 bases stayed unmatched. This CDR3 is 15 amino acids long. In germline, CDR1 is KGHSH, CDR2 LQKENI. CDR3 DNA: TGTGCCAGCTCACCTTTGGACAGGGCCGACACTGAAGCTTTCTTT. It yields the protein CASSPLDRADTEAFF.

The chain carries TRBV6-1 and TRBJ2-2; 10 positions match TRBD2. V lost 8 bases and J lost 7; bases outside the gene matches: 10. The CDR3 length is 15 residues. Germline V gene lookup returns CDR1 MNHNS and CDR2 SASEGT. The CDR3 DNA reads TGTGCCAGCGACGTAGCGGGGGGAGGAGGCGGGGAGCTGTTTTTT. This gives the protein CASDVAGGGGGELFF.

The genes are TRBV27 and TRBJ2-5; no reliable D call. Per germline, CDR1 MNHEY and CDR2 SMNVEV (reference sequence). The V end lost 0 bases, the J end lost 2 bases, and 7 bases lay between the germline ends. CDR3 length equals 14 residues. CDR3 sequence (DNA): TGTGCCAGCAGTTTATCGACTCCTCAAGAGACCCAGTACTTC. Its protein product is CASSLSTPQETQYF.

The chain joins TRBV6-6 to TRBJ2-7, with D unclear. The CDR3 totals 11 residues. Germline lookup yields CDR1 MNHNY and CDR2 SVGAGI (reference sequence). Trimming stripped 7 bases from V and 4 bases from J, with 8 bases between. The DNA of the CDR3 is TGTGCCAGCACCCACGGGTACGAGCAGTACTTC. Its translation is CASTHGYEQYF.

The chain employs TRBV5-4 and TRBJ2-5; TRBD2 agrees at 12 bases. CDR1 is SGHNT, CDR2 YYREEE, per germline (reference sequence). The CDR3 length is 16 residues. Losses at the gene ends were 3 bases for V and 0 bases for J; bases not matched to a gene: 3. Written as DNA, the CDR3 is TGTGCCAGCAGCTCCACTAGCGGGGGGTACCAAGAGACCCAGTACTTC. Its translation is CASSSTSGGYQETQYF.

The V and J genes are TRBV4-1 and TRBJ2-3, with D possibly being TRBD1 (6 bases). V lost 0 bases and J 5 bases, leaving 12 bases between the germline ends. In germline, CDR1 is MGHRA, CDR2 YSYEKL. There are 15 residues in the CDR3. CDR3: CASSQDLGAVDTQYF. The CDR3 DNA sequence: TGCGCCAGCAGCCAAGATCTGGGGGCCGTAGATACGCAGTATTTT.

This clone has just one count. V is TRBV18 and J is TRBJ1-2, with D uncertain. Germline values: CDR1 KGHSH, CDR2 LQKENI. The CDR3 contains 14 residues. Trimming left V 0 bases short and J 8 bases short, with 13 bases between. CDR3 loop: CASSPPGVAHGYTF. DNA of the CDR3: TGTGCCAGCTCACCACCTGGGGTAGCGCACGGCTACACCTTC.

The rearrangement joins TRBV18 to TRBJ1-2, with D unclear. Germline CDR1 reads KGHSH; CDR2 reads LQKENI. The length of the CDR3 is 14 residues. Deletions cut 3 bases from V and 5 bases from J, with 13 bases between. CDR3: CASSPQAGQYGYTF. DNA for the CDR3: TGTGCCAGCTCACCCCAGGCAGGTCAATATGGCTACACCTTC.

The chain is built from TRBV21-1 and TRBJ1-6; the table names TRBD1, a call not compared with the DNA. TRBV21-1 is classified as a pseudogene. The length of the CDR3 is 15 residues. CDR3 loop: CASSPGTGSNSPLHF. CDR3 sequence (DNA): TGTGCCAGCAGCCCCGGGACAGGCAGTAATTCACCCCTCCACTTT.

The CDR3 reads CASSSLLRDRSYGYTF. CDR3 DNA sequence: TGTGCCAGCAGTTCGCTACTCCGGGACAGGTCGTATGGCTACACCTTC. The chain employs TRBV6-5 and TRBJ1-2; 8 bases map to TRBD1. V lost 4 bases to trimming and J lost 5 bases; unmatched junction nucleotides: 12. Germline CDR1 is MNHEY and CDR2 is SVGAGI. The CDR3 runs to 16 residues.

This chain connects TRBV9 to TRBJ2-1, with 7 bases fitting TRBD2. J was trimmed by 8 bases and V by 0 bases; bases with no gene match: 8. CDR1 SGDLS and CDR2 YYNGEE come from the germline V gene. The length of the CDR3 is 15 residues. The DNA for the CDR3 is TGTGCCAGCAGCGTAGGAGGCGGGAGTAGCGATGAGCAGTTCTTC. Its translation is CASSVGGGSSDEQFF. Complete variable domain (other parts from reference TRBV9 and TRBJ2-1): DSGVTQTPKHLITATGQRVTLRCSPRSGDLSVYWYQQSLDQGLQFLIQYYNGEERAKGNILERFSAQQFPDLHSELNLSSLELGDSALYFCASSVGGGSSDEQFFGPGTRLTVL.

V gene TRBV27 combines with J gene TRBJ2-7, with D unclear. The CDR3 consists of 16 residues. Trimming took off 3 bases at V and 3 bases at J, with 18 bases between the two ends. Per germline, CDR1 MNHEY and CDR2 SMNVEV (reference sequence). DNA for the CDR3: TGTGCCAGCAGTTTCTCTCGACTTACTTTCTTCTACGAGCAGTACTTC. Translation gives CASSFSRLTFFYEQYF.

V usage is TRBV7-2 and J usage is TRBJ1-5, with TRBD1 matching 7 bases. The length of the CDR3 is 13 residues. With V trimmed by 3 bases and J by 7 bases, 3 bases remained unmatched. CDR1 is SGHTA, CDR2 FQGNSA, per germline. In DNA form, the CDR3 reads TGTGCCAGCAGCTTGACAGGGTCCCAGCCCCAGCATTTT. Amino acids: CASSLTGSQPQHF.

J is TRBJ2-3 and V is TRBV2, with TRBD1 matching 9 bases. Germline V CDR1 and CDR2: SNHLY, FYNNEI. V dropped 7 bases and J dropped 6; count of bases not matched to a gene: 5. The CDR3 has 13 residues. CDR3 nucleotide sequence: TGTGCCAGCAACCGGGACAGGGAGGATACGCAGTATTTT. This translates into CASNRDREDTQYF.

The chain has TRBV10-3 and TRBJ1-1; TRBD1 matches at 7 bases. Germline V gene sequence: CDR1 ENHRY, CDR2 SYGVKD. With 0 bases clipped from V and 1 base from J, the junction kept 2 bases outside the gene matches. The CDR3 consists of 15 residues. CDR3 protein: CAISESNRGNTEAFF. The CDR3 DNA follows: TGTGCCATCAGTGAGTCAAACAGGGGGAACACTGAAGCTTTCTTT.

The CDR3 loop reads CASSPPGADTQYF. CDR3 in DNA: TGTGCCAGCAGCCCCCCAGGGGCAGATACGCAGTATTTT. The chain joins TRBV6-4 to TRBJ2-3, with D perhaps matching TRBD1 (6 bases). This CDR3 has 13 residues. V was shortened by 6 bases and J by 4 bases, with 11 bases between the two germline ends. The V gene's germline CDR1 is MRHNA and CDR2 SNTAGT.

This sequence joins TRBV19 and TRBJ1-2; D not certain. The CDR3 sequence is 13 residues long. Between the trimmed V and J ends, which lost 6 bases and 2 bases, there was a span of 10 bases. Per the germline V gene, CDR1 is LNHDA and CDR2 is SQIVND (reference sequence). CDR3 nucleotide sequence: TGTGCCAGTAGCCGGACGGGGAACTATGGCTACACCTTC. It codes for CASSRTGNYGYTF.

This clone occurred a few times. The chain couples TRBV6-1 to TRBJ1-5; the D is unclear. Per germline, CDR1 MNHNS and CDR2 SASEGT. The V end lost 1 base, the J end lost 7 bases, and 8 bases lay between the germline ends. The CDR3 is made up of 13 amino acids. CDR3 protein: CASSEGESQPQHF. The CDR3 region has the DNA TGTGCCAGCAGTGAAGGGGAGAGCCAGCCCCAGCATTTT.

The rearrangement joins TRBV28 to TRBJ2-3, with D hard to call. Germline values: CDR1 MDHEN, CDR2 SYDVKM. Trimming cost V 5 bases and J 2 bases, with 17 bases left between them. The CDR3 sequence is 16 residues long. Here the CDR3 DNA reads TGTGCCAGCAGTAAGGAGACCTATAAGAACACAGATACGCAGTATTTT. Its protein product is CASSKETYKNTDTQYF.

This clone was counted only a few times. The chain couples TRBV7-3 to TRBJ2-2; D perhaps matches TRBD2 (6 bases). Looked up from germline, CDR1 is SGHTA and CDR2 is FQGTGA. Deletions cut 2 bases from V and 4 bases from J, with 14 bases between. This CDR3 is built from 16 residues. The CDR3 region is CASSLWAGRLTGELFF. DNA for the CDR3: TGTGCCAGCAGCTTATGGGCAGGGAGGCTCACCGGGGAGCTGTTTTTT.

V gene TRBV28 combines with J gene TRBJ1-2, with 12 bases identical to TRBD1. Trimming took 6 bases from V and 6 from J; bases not matched to a gene: 8. Germline loops: CDR1 MDHEN, CDR2 SYDVKM. The CDR3 sequence is 15 residues long. The CDR3 is CASSLMGQGAHGYTF. The CDR3 nucleotides read TGTGCCAGCAGCCTCATGGGACAGGGGGCCCATGGCTACACCTTC.